A selection of T cell receptor beta chains follows, all from one sample in a study of blood T cell repertoires in COVID-19. Repertoires were generated with immunoSEQ multiplex PCR, while TCRdb's copy carries only in-frame clones and drops some. Of 200,000 to 300,000 clones listed, 86% are singletons. Specimen: peripheral blood. All receptors derive from a woman aged 60-70 years who had recovered from COVID-19. Each CDR3 is given with its conserved first and last residue. A D gene is named only where the DNA matches it firmly. Clone size is stated in some rows and not others, as once, few, many or a class when expanded.

J gene,clone size,V gene,D gene,CDR3 protein,CDR3 DNA
TRBJ1-2,NA,TRBV19,TRBD1,CASSGQGYGYTF,TGTGCCAGTAGCGGACAGGGATATGGCTACACCTTC
TRBJ1-2,few,TRBV2,NA,CASRTQGAFYGYTF,TGTGCCAGCAGGACACAGGGCGCCTTCTATGGCTACACCTTC
TRBJ1-3,NA,TRBV5-4,NA,CASSSPGSGNTIYF,TGTGCCAGCAGCTCACCAGGGTCCGGAAACACCATATATTTT
TRBJ2-2,NA,TRBV2,TRBD2,CASSEISGVFRDTGELFF,TGTGCCAGCAGTGAAATTAGCGGGGTCTTTAGGGACACCGGGGAGCTGTTTTTT
TRBJ1-3,NA,TRBV5-1,NA,CASSLRQALDSGNTIYF,TGCGCCAGCAGCTTGAGGCAGGCCCTCGACTCTGGAAACACCATATATTTT
TRBJ2-7,once,TRBV3-1/TRBV3-2,NA,CASSLHTGNPEQYF,TGTGCCAGCAGCCTTCATACAGGAAATCCCGAGCAGTACTTC
TRBJ2-1,few,TRBV28,NA,CASSLLGSESSYNEQFF,TGTGCCAGCAGTTTGTTGGGGAGCGAATCTTCTTACAATGAGCAGTTCTTC
TRBJ2-2,NA,TRBV11-3,NA,CASSPRDTGELFF,TGTGCCAGCAGCCCGAGGGACACCGGGGAGCTGTTTTTT
TRBJ1-2,NA,TRBV7-2,NA,CASSLKGQGDGYTF,TGTGCCAGCAGCTTAAAGGGACAAGGGGATGGCTACACCTTC
TRBJ2-3,NA,TRBV5-4,TRBD1,CASSPDRGWADTQYF,TGTGCCAGCAGCCCTGACAGGGGATGGGCAGATACGCAGTATTTT
TRBJ1-2,NA,TRBV7-2,TRBD1,CASSVTGTGEYGYTF,TGTGCCAGCAGCGTAACCGGGACAGGGGAATATGGCTACACCTTC
TRBJ1-2,NA,TRBV7-2,NA,CASSLSTAQPYGYTF,TGTGCCAGCAGCTTAAGCACTGCCCAACCCTATGGCTACACCTTC
TRBJ2-7,once,TRBV6-5,NA,CASSGADSYEQYF,TGTGCCAGCAGCGGAGCAGACTCCTACGAGCAGTACTTC
TRBJ2-7,NA,TRBV28,TRBD1,CASSLVGTGLEQYF,TGTGCCAGCAGTTTAGTGGGGACAGGGCTCGAGCAGTACTTC
TRBJ2-2,NA,TRBV7-3,NA,CASSQGTNTGELFF,TGTGCCAGCAGCCAGGGAACGAACACCGGGGAGCTGTTTTTT
TRBJ1-1,NA,TRBV6-5,TRBD1,CASSTHRDRGAEAFF,TGTGCCAGCAGCACCCACCGGGACAGGGGCGCTGAAGCTTTCTTT
TRBJ2-1,NA,TRBV5-1,NA,CASSLVSGGSSSYNEQFF,TGCGCCAGCAGCTTGGTTTCCGGCGGGTCGAGCTCCTACAATGAGCAGTTCTTC
TRBJ2-3,NA,TRBV9,TRBD2,CASSVAGGRDTQYF,TGTGCCAGCAGCGTAGCGGGGGGGCGTGATACGCAGTATTTT
TRBJ2-2,NA,TRBV5-1,NA,CASSYPQGSTGELFF,TGCGCCAGCAGCTACCCACAGGGTTCCACCGGGGAGCTGTTTTTT
TRBJ1-2,NA,TRBV6-2/TRBV6-3,TRBD1,CASSYSTRDRVFGYTF,TGTGCCAGCAGTTACTCGACGAGGGACAGGGTCTTTGGCTACACCTTC
TRBJ1-2,NA,TRBV11-2,NA,CASSLAAGRGYTF,TGTGCCAGCAGCTTAGCGGCAGGCAGGGGCTACACCTTC
TRBJ2-1,NA,TRBV7-2,TRBD2,CASSPGPGEGRFF,TGTGCCAGCAGCCCTGGACCCGGGGAGGGCCGATTCTTC
TRBJ1-1,NA,TRBV7-9,NA,CASSLVTVNTEAFF,TGTGCCAGCAGCCTAGTGACAGTAAACACTGAAGCTTTCTTT
TRBJ2-1,NA,TRBV2,NA,CASTDRSALDKFF,TGTGCCAGCACTGACAGGTCGGCCCTTGATAAGTTCTTC
TRBJ1-2,NA,TRBV6-5,NA,CASRGGADGYTF,TGTGCCAGCAGGGGGGGGGCGGATGGCTACACCTTC
TRBJ1-4,NA,TRBV24-1,TRBD1,CATSERDRGAEKLFF,TGTGCCACCAGTGAGAGGGACAGGGGGGCTGAAAAACTGTTTTTT
TRBJ1-1,NA,TRBV9,TRBD1,CASSVGQGAYTEAFF,TGTGCCAGCAGCGTCGGACAGGGGGCGTACACTGAAGCTTTCTTT
TRBJ1-4,once,TRBV27,NA,CASSLSAGVSEKLFF,TGTGCCAGCAGTTTATCGGCCGGGGTCAGTGAAAAACTGTTTTTT
TRBJ2-5,NA,TRBV5-4,NA,CASSLDGGRAETQYF,TGTGCCAGCAGCTTGGATGGGGGCAGGGCGGAGACCCAGTACTTC
TRBJ2-7,NA,TRBV11-3,NA,CASSLVGRNEQYF,TGTGCCAGCAGCTTAGTAGGGAGGAACGAGCAGTACTTC
TRBJ2-5,NA,TRBV7-2,TRBD2,CASRATSGQETQYF,TGTGCCAGCAGGGCTACTAGCGGACAAGAGACCCAGTACTTC
TRBJ1-4,NA,TRBV9,TRBD1,CASSTTGANEKLFF,TGTGCCAGCAGCACGACAGGGGCTAATGAAAAACTGTTTTTT
TRBJ1-1,NA,TRBV19,TRBD1,CASSPGTDLNTEAFF,TGTGCCAGTAGTCCCGGGACAGACCTTAACACTGAAGCTTTCTTT
TRBJ2-1,once,TRBV4-3,NA,CASSQKRDSYNEQFF,TGCGCCAGCAGCCAGAAACGGGACTCCTACAATGAGCAGTTCTTC
TRBJ2-7,NA,TRBV9,NA,CASSVGQGFFHEQYF,TGTGCCAGCAGCGTAGGGCAGGGGTTTTTCCACGAGCAGTACTTC
TRBJ2-3,NA,TRBV18,NA,CASSPRELGTDTQYF,TGTGCCAGCTCACCGAGGGAGCTCGGCACAGATACGCAGTATTTT
TRBJ2-2,once,TRBV7-2,TRBD2,CASSQNPSGGNTGELFF,TGTGCCAGCAGTCAGAACCCTAGCGGGGGCAACACCGGGGAGCTGTTTTTT
TRBJ2-7,NA,TRBV6-5,NA,CASTYSGEGRRYEQYF,TGTGCCAGCACCTACTCAGGGGAGGGGAGGAGATACGAGCAGTACTTC
TRBJ1-1,NA,TRBV5-6,NA,CASSFMANTEAFF,TGTGCCAGCAGCTTCATGGCGAACACTGAAGCTTTCTTT
TRBJ1-1,once,TRBV5-1,TRBD1,CASSSGQLNTEAFF,TGCGCCAGCAGCTCGGGACAGCTTAACACTGAAGCTTTCTTT
TRBJ2-7,NA,TRBV5-6,NA,CASSLAPARVSISYEQYF,TGTGCCAGCAGCTTGGCTCCCGCACGGGTCTCGATATCCTACGAGCAGTACTTC
TRBJ2-2,NA,TRBV6-5,TRBD1,CASRTGTGESGELFF,TGTGCCAGCAGAACCGGGACAGGGGAATCCGGGGAGCTGTTTTTT
TRBJ2-7,few,TRBV6-5,NA,CATDLAGGNEQYF,TGTGCCACCGACCTCGCTGGGGGGAACGAGCAGTACTTC
TRBJ1-2,NA,TRBV5-1,NA,CASKGVSGNYGYTF,TGCGCCAGCAAGGGGGTTTCCGGGAACTATGGCTACACCTTC
TRBJ1-1,NA,TRBV18,NA,CASTLTENTEAFF,TGTGCCAGCACCCTGACAGAGAACACTGAAGCTTTCTTT
TRBJ1-5,NA,TRBV10-3,NA,CAISESPVLANQPQHF,TGTGCCATCAGTGAGTCGCCAGTGTTGGCCAATCAGCCCCAGCATTTT